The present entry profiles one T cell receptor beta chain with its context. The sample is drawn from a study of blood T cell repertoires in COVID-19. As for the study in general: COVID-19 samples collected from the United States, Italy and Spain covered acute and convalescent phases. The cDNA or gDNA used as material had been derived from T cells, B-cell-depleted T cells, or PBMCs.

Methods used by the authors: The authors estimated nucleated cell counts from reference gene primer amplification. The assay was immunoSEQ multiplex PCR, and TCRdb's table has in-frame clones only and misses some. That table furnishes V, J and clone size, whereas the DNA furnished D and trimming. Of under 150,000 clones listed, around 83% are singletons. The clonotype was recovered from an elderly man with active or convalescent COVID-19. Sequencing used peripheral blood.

The CDR3 spells CASSYTRTSGGYNEQFF. Written as DNA, the CDR3 is TGTGCCAGCAGTTACACCCGAACTAGCGGGGGGTACAATGAGCAGTTCTTC. The chain uses TRBV6-2 or TRBV6-3 and TRBJ2-1; 12 bases align to TRBD2. Germline V lookup: CDR1 MNHEY, CDR2 SVGEGT. Trimming took 2 bases from V and 4 from J; bases not matched to a gene: 6. This CDR3 has 17 amino acids.